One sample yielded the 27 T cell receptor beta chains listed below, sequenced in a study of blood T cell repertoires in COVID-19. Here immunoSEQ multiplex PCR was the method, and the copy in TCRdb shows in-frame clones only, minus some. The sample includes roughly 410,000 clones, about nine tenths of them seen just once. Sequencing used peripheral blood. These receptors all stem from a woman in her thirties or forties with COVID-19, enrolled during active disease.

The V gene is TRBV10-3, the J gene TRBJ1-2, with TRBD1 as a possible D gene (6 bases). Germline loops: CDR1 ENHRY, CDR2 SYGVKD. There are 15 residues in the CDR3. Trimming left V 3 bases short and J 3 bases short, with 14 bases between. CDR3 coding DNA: TGTGCCATCAGTGATGGGGGGGCCCAGGACTATGGCTACACCTTC. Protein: CAISDGGAQDYGYTF.

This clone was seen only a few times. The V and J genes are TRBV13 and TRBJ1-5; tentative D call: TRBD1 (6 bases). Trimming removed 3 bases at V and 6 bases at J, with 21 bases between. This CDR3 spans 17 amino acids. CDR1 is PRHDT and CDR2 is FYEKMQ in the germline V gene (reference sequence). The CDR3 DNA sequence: TGTGCCAGCAGCTTGGGGGGGGCGGGAAGGAGAGGTCAGCCCCAGCATTTT. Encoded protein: CASSLGGAGRRGQPQHF.

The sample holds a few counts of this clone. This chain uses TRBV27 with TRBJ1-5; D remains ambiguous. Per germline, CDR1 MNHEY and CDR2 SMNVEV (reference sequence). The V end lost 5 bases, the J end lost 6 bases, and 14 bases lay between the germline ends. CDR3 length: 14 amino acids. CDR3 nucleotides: TGTGCCAGCAGTCCGAGCCGGTATGGTCAGCCCCAGCATTTT. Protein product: CASSPSRYGQPQHF.

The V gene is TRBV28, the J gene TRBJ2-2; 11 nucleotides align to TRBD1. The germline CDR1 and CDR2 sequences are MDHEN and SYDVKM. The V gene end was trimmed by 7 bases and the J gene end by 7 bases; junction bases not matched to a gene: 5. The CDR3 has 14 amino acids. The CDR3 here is CASKGTGGVGELFF. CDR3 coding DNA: TGTGCCAGCAAAGGGACAGGGGGTGTCGGGGAGCTGTTTTTT.

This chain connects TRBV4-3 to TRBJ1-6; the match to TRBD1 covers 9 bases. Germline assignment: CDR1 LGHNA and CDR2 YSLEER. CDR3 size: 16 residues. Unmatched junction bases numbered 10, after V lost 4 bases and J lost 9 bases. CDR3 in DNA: TGCGCCAGCAGCCCAGAGGGACAGGGCCAGGGTTCACCCCTCCACTTT. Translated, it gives CASSPEGQGQGSPLHF.

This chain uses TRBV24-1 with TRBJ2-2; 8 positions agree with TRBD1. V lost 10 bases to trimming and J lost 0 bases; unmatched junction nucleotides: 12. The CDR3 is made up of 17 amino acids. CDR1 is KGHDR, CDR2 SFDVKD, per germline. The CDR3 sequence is CATSRGTGETNTGELFF. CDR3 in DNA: TGTGCCACTAGTAGAGGGACAGGCGAAACGAACACCGGGGAGCTGTTTTTT.

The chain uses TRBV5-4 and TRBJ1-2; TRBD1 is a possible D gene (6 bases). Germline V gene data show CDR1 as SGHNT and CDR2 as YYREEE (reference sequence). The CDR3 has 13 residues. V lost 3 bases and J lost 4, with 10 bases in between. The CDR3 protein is CASSSTGLYGYTF. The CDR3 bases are TGTGCCAGCAGCTCGACAGGTCTCTATGGCTACACCTTC.

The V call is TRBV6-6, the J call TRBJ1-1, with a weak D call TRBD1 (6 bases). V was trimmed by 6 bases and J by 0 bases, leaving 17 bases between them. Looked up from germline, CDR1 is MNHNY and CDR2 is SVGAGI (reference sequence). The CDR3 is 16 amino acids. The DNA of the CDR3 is TGTGCCAGCAGAAGGACAGTCGGTGGCATGAACACTGAAGCTTTCTTT. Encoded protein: CASRRTVGGMNTEAFF.

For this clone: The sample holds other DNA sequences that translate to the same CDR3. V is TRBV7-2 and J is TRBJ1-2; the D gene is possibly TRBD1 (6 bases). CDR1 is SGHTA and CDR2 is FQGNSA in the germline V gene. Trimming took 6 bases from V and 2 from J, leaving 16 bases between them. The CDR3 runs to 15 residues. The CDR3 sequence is CASSSQGPSNYGYTF. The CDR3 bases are TGTGCCAGCAGTTCACAGGGACCGAGCAACTATGGCTACACCTTC.

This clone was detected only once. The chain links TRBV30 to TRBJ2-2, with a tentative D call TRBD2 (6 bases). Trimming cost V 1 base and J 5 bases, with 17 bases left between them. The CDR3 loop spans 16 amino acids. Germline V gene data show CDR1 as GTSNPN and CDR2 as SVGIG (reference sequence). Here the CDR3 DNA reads TGTGCCTGGAGTGAGCTCGTGGGGGGATGGACCGGGGAGCTGTTTTTT. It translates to CAWSELVGGWTGELFF.

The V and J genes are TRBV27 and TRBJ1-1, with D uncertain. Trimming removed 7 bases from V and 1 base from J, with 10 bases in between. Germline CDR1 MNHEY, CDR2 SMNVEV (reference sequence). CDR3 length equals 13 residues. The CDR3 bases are TGTGCCAGCACCCCCCTAGGGAACACTGAAGCTTTCTTT. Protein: CASTPLGNTEAFF.

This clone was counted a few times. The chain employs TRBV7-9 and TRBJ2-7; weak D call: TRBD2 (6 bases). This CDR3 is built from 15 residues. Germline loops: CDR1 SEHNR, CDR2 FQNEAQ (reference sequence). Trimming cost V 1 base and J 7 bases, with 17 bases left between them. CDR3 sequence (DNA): TGTGCCAGCAGCTTAGGACTAGTCTATTTAGAAGAGCAGTACTTC. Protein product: CASSLGLVYLEEQYF.

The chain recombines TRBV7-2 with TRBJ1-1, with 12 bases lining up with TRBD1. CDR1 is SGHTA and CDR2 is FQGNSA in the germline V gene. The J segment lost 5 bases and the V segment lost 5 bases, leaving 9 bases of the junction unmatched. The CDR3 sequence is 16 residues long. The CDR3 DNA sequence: TGTGCCAGCAGCCCCTGGGACAGGGGGCGCGGGACTGAAGCTTTCTTT. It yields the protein CASSPWDRGRGTEAFF.

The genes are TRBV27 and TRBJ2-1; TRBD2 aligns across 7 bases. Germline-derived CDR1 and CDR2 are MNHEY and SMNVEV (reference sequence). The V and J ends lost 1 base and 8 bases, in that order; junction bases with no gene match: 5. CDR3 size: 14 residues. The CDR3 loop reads CASSLWGGMDEQFF. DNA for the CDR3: TGTGCCAGCAGTTTATGGGGGGGGATGGATGAGCAGTTCTTC.

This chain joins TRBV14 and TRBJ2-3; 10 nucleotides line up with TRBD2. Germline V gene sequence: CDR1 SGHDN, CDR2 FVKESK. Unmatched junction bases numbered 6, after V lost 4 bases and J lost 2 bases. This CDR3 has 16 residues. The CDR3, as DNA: TGTGCCAGCAGCCGACCTAGCGGGGGAGTCACAGATACGCAGTATTTT. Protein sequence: CASSRPSGGVTDTQYF. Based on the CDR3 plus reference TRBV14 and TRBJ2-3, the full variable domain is EAGVTQFPSHSVIEKGQTVTLRCDPISGHDNLYWYRRVMGKEIKFLLHFVKESKQDESGMPNNRFLAERTGGTYSTLKVQPAELEDSGVYFCASSRPSGGVTDTQYFGPGTRLTVL.

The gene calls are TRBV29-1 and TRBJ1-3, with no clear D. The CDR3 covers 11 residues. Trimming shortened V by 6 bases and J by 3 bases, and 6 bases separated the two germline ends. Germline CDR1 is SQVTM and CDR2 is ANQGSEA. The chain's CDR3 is CSVHGGNTIYF. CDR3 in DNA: TGCAGCGTCCACGGTGGAAACACCATATATTTT.

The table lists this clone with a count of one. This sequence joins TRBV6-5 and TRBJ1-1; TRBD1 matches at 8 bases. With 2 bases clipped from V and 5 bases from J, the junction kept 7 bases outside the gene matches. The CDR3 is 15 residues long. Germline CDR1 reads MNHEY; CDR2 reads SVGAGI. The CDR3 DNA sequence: TGTGCCAGCAGTTACGCAGGGGGCATTCAAACTGAAGCTTTCTTT. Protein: CASSYAGGIQTEAFF.

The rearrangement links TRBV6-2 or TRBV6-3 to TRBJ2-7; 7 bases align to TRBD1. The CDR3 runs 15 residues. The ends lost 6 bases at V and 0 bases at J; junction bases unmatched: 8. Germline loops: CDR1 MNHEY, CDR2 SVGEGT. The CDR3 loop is CASSQTGSFSYEQYF. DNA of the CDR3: TGTGCCAGCAGCCAGACAGGGTCCTTCTCCTACGAGCAGTACTTC.

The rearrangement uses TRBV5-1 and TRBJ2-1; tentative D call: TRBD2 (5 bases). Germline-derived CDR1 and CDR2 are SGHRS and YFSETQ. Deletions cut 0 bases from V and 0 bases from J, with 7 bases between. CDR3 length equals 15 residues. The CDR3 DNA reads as TGCGCCAGCAGCTTGGACGGGAACTCCTACAATGAGCAGTTCTTC. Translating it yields CASSLDGNSYNEQFF.

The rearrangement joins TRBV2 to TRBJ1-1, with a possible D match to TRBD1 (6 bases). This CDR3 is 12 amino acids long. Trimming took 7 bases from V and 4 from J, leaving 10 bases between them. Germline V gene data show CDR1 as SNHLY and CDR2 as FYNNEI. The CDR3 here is CASKRGSTEAFF. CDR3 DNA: TGTGCCAGCAAGAGGGGGAGCACTGAAGCTTTCTTT.

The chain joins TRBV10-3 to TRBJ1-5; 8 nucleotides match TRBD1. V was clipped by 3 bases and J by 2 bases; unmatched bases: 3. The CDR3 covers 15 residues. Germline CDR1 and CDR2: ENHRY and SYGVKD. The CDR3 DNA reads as TGTGCCATCAGTGACGGACAGGGTGGCAATCAGCCCCAGCATTTT. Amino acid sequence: CAISDGQGGNQPQHF.

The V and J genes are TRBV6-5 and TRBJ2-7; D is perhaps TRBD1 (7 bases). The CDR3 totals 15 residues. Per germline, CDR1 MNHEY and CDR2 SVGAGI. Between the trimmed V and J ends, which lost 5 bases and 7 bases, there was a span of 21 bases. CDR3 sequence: CASSRPPGGRREQYF. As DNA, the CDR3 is TGTGCCAGCAGTCGCCCGCCAGGGGGGCGGAGAGAGCAGTACTTC.

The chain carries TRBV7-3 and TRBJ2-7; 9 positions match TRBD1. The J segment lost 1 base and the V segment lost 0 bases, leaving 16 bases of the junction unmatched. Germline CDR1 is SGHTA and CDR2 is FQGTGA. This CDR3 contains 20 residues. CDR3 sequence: CASSLTGTGLPALHSYEQYF. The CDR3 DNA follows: TGTGCCAGCAGCTTAACCGGGACAGGGCTTCCTGCTCTTCATTCCTACGAGCAGTACTTC.

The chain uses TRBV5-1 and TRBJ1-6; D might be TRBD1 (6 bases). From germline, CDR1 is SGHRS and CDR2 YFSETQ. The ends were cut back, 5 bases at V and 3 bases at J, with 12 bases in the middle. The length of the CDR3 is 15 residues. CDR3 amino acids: CASRRTGNYNSPLHF. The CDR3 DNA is TGCGCCAGCAGGCGTACAGGGAACTATAATTCACCCCTCCACTTT.

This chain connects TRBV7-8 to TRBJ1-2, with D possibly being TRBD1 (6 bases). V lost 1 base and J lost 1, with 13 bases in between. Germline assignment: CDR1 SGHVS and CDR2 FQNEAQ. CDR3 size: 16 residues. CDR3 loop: CASSLGAGTLNYGYTF. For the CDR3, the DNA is TGTGCCAGCAGCTTAGGAGCTGGGACACTTAACTATGGCTACACCTTC.

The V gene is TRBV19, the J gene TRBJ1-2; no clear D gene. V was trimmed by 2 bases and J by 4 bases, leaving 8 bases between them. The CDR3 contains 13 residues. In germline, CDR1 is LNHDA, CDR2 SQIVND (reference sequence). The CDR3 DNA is TGTGCCAGTAGTATAAGCCTTCGCTATGGCTACACCTTC. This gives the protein CASSISLRYGYTF. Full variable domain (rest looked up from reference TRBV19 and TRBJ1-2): DGGITQSPKYLFRKEGQNVTLSCEQNLNHDAMYWYRQDPGQGLRLIYYSQIVNDFQKGDIAEGYSVSREKKESFPLTVTSAQKNPTAFYLCASSISLRYGYTFGSGTRLTVV.

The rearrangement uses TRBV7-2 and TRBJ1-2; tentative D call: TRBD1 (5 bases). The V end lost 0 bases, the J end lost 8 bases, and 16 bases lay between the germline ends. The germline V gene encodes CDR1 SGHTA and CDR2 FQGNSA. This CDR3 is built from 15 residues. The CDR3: CASSLAPALEGGYTF. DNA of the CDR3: TGTGCCAGCAGCTTAGCCCCCGCCCTGGAGGGGGGCTACACCTTC.